This entry describes one T cell receptor (beta chain). Its antigen is unknown. Germline V gene sequence: CDR1 SGHVS, CDR2 FQNEAQ. This CDR3 comprises 16 residues. The ends were cut back, 2 bases at V and 4 bases at J, with 17 bases in the middle. Isolated RNA was reverse transcribed in full, so expressed TCRB transcripts were sequenced. Sequencing was performed with immunoSEQ multiplex PCR; in TCRdb, only in-frame clones are kept and a portion is missing. The sample holds roughly 290,000 clones, 15% seen once. Researchers reported sorting CD4+ naive, central memory, regulatory and stem cell-like memory cells via CD45RO/CCR7/CD25/CD127/CD95/CD27. This sample was included in a study of beta chain features in type 1 diabetes. Study conclusions and caveats: Researchers report that Type 1 diabetes patients had moderately but significantly shorter TCRB CDR3s across all four CD4+ subsets.

The chain recombines TRBV7-8 with TRBJ2-5, with D perhaps TRBD1 (5 bases). Sequencing input: naive CD4+ T cells from blood. This receptor was obtained from a man younger than 35 with type 1 diabetes. DNA of the CDR3: TGTGCCAGCAGCTTAAGGGGCAGGGCCCTTGGAGAGACCCAGTACTTC. Encoded protein: CASSLRGRALGETQYF.